This T cell receptor (beta chain) comes out of a study of shared clonotypes between healthy human individuals. CDR1 and CDR2 (germline): SNHLY, FYNNEI. J gave up 3 bases and V 11 bases, and 2 bases lay outside the gene matches. This CDR3 has 11 amino acids. Only CD45RO-negative cells positively selected for CCR7 counted as naive CD8 cells, so terminally differentiated effector memory CD45RA+ cells were excluded. Clones were sequenced by immunoSEQ multiplex PCR, and TCRdb holds only the in-frame ones, with some missing. The sample holds some 800,000 clones, nearly 95% seen once. Points from the study as a whole: Depth of sequencing was expected to influence donor clonotype sharing. Clonotype sharing across four donors was observed for roughly 5% of naive CD4 clonotypes.

Comments on this clone: Its target is not known.

The receptor was isolated from a man aged 25-45 years in good health. The chain uses TRBV2 and TRBJ2-7; 9 bases agree with TRBD1. Sequenced input: naive CD8+ T cells sorted from blood. The CDR3 region has the DNA TGTGCCGGACAGGGGATCTACGAGCAGTACTTC. Its translation: CAGQGIYEQYF.